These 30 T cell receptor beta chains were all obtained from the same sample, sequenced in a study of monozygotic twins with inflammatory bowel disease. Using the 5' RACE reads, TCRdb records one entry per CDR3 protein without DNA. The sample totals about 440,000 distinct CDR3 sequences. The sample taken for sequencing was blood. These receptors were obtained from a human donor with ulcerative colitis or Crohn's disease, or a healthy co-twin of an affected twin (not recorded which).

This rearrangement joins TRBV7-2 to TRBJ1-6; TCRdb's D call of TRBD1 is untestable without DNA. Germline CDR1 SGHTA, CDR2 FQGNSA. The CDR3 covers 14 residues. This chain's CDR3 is CASRRTGTNSPLHF.

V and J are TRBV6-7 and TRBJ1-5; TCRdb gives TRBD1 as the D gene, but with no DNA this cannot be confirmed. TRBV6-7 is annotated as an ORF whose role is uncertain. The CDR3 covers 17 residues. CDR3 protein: CASSYPDRAAGNQPQHF.

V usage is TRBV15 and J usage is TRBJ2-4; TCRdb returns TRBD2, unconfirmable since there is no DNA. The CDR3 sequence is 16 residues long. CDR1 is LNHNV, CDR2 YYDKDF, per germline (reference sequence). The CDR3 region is CATSSSRQLAKNIQYF.

CDR3 in amino acids: CASSLDPWGLALNEQFF. The J gene is TRBJ2-1, the V gene TRBV7-9; TCRdb's assignment of TRBD2 cannot be checked, as there is no DNA. The CDR3 extends over 17 amino acids. CDR1 SEHNR and CDR2 FQNEAQ come from the germline V gene (reference sequence).

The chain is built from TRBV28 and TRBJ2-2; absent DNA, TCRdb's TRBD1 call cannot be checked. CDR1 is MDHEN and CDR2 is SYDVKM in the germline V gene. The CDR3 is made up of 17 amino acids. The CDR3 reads CASSWAYLGGNTGELFF.

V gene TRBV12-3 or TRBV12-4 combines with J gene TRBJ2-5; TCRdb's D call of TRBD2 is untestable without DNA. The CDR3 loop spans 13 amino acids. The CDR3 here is CASTPPGVETQYF.

The CDR3 sequence: CASSFGLAAQETQYF. The V and J genes are TRBV28 and TRBJ2-5; the TRBD2 assignment by TCRdb is unverifiable without DNA. The CDR3 is made up of 15 amino acids. Germline CDR1 is MDHEN and CDR2 is SYDVKM.

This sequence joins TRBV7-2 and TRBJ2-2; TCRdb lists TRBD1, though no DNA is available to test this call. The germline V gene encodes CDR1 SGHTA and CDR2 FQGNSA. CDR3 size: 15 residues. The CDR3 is CASRVDGTVTGELFF.

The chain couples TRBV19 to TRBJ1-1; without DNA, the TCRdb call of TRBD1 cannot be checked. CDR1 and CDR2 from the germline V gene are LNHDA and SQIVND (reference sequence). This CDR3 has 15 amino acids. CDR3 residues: CASTPNGNTRTEAFF. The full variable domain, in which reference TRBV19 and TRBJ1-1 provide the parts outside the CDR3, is DGGITQSPKYLFRKEGQNVTLSCEQNLNHDAMYWYRQDPGQGLRLIYYSQIVNDFQKGDIAEGYSVSREKKESFPLTVTSAQKNPTAFYLCASTPNGNTRTEAFFGQGTRLTVV.

The CDR3 reads CASGGGFSYNEQFF. The chain carries TRBV14 and TRBJ2-1; no DNA is available, so the TRBD2 call from TCRdb remains unchecked. Per germline, CDR1 SGHDN and CDR2 FVKESK. This CDR3 is built from 14 residues. Using reference TRBV14 and TRBJ2-1 for the parts outside the CDR3, the full variable domain is EAGVTQFPSHSVIEKGQTVTLRCDPISGHDNLYWYRRVMGKEIKFLLHFVKESKQDESGMPNNRFLAERTGGTYSTLKVQPAELEDSGVYFCASGGGFSYNEQFFGPGTRLTVL.

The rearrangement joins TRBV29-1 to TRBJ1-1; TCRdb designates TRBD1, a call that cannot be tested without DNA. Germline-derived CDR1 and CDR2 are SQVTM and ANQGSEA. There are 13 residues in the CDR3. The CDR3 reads CSVERGLRAEAFF.

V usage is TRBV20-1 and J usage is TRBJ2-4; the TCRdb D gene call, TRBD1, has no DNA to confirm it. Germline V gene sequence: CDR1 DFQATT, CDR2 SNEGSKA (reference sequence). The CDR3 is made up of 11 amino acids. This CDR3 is CSARVGQYQYF.

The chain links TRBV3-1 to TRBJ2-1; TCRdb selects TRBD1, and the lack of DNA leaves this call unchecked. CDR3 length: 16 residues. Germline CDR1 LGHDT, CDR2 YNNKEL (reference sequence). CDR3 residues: CASRGWGANSYNEQFF.

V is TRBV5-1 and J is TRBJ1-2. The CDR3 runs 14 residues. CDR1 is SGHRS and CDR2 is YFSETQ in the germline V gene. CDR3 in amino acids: CASTRSRTNYGYTF.

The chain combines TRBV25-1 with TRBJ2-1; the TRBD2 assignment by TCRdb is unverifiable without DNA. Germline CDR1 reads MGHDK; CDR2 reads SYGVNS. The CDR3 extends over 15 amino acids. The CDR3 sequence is CASSEGSGRGTEQFF.

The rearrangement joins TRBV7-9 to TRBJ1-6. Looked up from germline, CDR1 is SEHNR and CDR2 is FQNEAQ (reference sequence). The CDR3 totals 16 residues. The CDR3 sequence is CAGISTGSSYNSPLHF. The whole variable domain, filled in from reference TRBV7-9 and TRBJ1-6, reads DTGVSQNPRHKITKRGQNVTFRCDPISEHNRLYWYRQTLGQGPEFLTYFQNEAQLEKSRLLSDRFSAERPKGSFSTLEIQRTEQGDSAMYLCAGISTGSSYNSPLHFGNGTRLTVT.

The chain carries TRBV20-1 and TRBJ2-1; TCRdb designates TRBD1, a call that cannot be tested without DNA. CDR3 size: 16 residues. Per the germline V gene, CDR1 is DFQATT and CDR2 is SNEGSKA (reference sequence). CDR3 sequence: CSANQGQGLGYDEQFF.

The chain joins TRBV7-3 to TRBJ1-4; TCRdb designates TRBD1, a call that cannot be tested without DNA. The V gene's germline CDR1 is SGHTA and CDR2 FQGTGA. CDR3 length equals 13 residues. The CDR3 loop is CASSRTGGGKLFF.

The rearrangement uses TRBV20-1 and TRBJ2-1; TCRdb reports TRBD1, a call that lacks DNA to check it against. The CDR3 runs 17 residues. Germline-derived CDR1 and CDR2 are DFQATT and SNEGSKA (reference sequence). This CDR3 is CSGTGVGTLNSYNEQFF.

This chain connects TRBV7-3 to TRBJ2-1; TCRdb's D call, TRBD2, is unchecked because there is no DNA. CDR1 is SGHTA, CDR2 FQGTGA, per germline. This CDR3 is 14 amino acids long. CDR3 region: CASSLIAEVPPQFF.

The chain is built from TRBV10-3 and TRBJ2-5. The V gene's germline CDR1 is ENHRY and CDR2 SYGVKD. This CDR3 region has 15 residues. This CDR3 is CAISAGPIGQETQYF.

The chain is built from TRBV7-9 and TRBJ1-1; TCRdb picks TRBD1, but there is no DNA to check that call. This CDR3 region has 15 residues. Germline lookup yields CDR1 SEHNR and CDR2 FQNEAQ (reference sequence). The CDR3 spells CASSGHRGRYTEAFF.

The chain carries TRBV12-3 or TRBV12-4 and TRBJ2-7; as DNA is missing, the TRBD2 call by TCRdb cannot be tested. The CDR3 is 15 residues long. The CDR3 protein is CASRPGTSAYYEQYF.

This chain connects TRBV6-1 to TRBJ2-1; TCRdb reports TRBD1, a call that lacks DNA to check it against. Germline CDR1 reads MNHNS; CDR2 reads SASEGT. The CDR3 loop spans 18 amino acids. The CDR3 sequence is CASSELWGGSSSYNEQFF.

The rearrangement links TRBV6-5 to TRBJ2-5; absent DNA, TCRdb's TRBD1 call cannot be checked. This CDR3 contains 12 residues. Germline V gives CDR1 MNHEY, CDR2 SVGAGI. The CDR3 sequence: CASKGNSETQYF.

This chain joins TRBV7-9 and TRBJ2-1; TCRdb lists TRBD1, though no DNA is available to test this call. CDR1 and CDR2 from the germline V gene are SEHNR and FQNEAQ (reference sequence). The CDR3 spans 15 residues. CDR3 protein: CASSEMGGLGNEQFF. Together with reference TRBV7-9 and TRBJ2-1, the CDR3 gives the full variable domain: DTGVSQNPRHKITKRGQNVTFRCDPISEHNRLYWYRQTLGQGPEFLTYFQNEAQLEKSRLLSDRFSAERPKGSFSTLEIQRTEQGDSAMYLCASSEMGGLGNEQFFGPGTRLTVL.

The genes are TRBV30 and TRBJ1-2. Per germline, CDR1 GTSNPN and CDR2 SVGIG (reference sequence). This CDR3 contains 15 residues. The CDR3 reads CAWSPPQATTYGYTF. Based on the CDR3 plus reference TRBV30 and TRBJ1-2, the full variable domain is SQTIHQWPATLVQPVGSPLSLECTVEGTSNPNLYWYRQAAGRGLQLLFYSVGIGQISSEVPQNLSASRPQDRQFILSSKKLLLSDSGFYLCAWSPPQATTYGYTFGSGTRLTVV.

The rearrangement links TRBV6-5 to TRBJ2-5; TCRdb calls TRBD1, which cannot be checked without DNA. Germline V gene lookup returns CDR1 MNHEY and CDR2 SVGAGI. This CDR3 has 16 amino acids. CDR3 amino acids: CASSYNPRTGQETQYF.

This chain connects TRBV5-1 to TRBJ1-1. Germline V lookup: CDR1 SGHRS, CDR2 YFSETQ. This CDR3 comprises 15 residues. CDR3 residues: CASSLLAVTNTEAFF.

The CDR3 loop reads CASSSRAGGYEQYF. The chain combines TRBV7-6 with TRBJ2-7; TCRdb gives TRBD2 as the D gene, but with no DNA this cannot be confirmed. The CDR3 consists of 14 residues. Germline V gene sequence: CDR1 SGHVS, CDR2 FNYEAQ. Filled out from reference TRBV7-6 and TRBJ2-7, the complete variable domain reads GAGVSQSPRYKVTKRGQDVALRCDPISGHVSLYWYRQALGQGPEFLTYFNYEAQQDKSGLPNDRFSAERPEGSISTLTIQRTEQRDSAMYRCASSSRAGGYEQYFGPGTRLTVT.